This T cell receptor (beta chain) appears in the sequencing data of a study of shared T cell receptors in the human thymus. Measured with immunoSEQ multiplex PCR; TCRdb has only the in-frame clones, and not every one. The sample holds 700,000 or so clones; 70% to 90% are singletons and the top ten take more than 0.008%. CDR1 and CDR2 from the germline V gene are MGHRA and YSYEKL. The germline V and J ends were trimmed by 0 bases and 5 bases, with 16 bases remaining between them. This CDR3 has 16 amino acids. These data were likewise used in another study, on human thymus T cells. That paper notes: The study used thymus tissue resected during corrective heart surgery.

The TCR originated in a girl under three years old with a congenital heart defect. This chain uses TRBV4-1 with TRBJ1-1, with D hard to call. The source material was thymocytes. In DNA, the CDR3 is TGCGCCAGCAGCCAAGATACCCATGAGGTAAGGACTGAAGCTTTCTTT. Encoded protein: CASSQDTHEVRTEAFF.